This TCR beta chain was captured in a study of neoadjuvant anti-PD-1 for oral cavity cancer. Study as a whole: Nivolumab at 3 mg/kg was mostly given biweekly, three to four doses, pre-surgery. Patients without progression got a fourth dose around day 43. Study results and limitations: Non-responders to neoadjuvant nivolumab had significantly more clonal PBMC T cells than responders.

Worth noting for this clone: Its antigen remains unidentified.

Generated by immunoSEQ multiplex PCR, the TCRdb table keeps only in-frame clones and is missing some. The sample has tens of thousands of clones; about 86% are singletons. Germline V gene lookup returns CDR1 MNHEY and CDR2 SVGAGI. There are 13 residues in the CDR3. V lost 7 bases and J lost 5, with 14 bases in between. This TCR was recovered from a person aged 40 to 85 with oral cavity squamous cell carcinoma. Sequencing was performed on PBMCs, taken before nivolumab (anti-PD-1) treatment. The chain is built from TRBV6-5 and TRBJ1-2, with D perhaps matching TRBD1 (5 bases). The CDR3 nucleotides read TGTGCCAGCACCGGTGACAGTCGATATGGCTACACCTTC. Amino acids: CASTGDSRYGYTF.